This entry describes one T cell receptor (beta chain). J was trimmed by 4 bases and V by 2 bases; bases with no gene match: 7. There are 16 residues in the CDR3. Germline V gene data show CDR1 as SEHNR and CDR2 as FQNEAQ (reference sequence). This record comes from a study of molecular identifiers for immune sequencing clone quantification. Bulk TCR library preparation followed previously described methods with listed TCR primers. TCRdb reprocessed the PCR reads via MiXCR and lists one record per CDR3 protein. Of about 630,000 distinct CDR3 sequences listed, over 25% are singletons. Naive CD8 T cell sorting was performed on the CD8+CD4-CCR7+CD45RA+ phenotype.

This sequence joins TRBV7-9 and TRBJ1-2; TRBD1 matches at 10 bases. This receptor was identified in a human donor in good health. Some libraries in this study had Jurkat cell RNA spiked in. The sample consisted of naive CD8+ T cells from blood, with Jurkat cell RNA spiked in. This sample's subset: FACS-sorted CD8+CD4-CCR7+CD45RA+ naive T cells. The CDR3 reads CASSLSGTGAVYGYTF. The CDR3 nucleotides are TGTGCCAGCAGCTTATCGGGGACAGGGGCAGTCTATGGCTACACCTTC. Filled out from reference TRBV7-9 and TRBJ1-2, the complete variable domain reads DTGVSQNPRHKITKRGQNVTFRCDPISEHNRLYWYRQTLGQGPEFLTYFQNEAQLEKSRLLSDRFSAERPKGSFSTLEIQRTEQGDSAMYLCASSLSGTGAVYGYTFGSGTRLTVV.